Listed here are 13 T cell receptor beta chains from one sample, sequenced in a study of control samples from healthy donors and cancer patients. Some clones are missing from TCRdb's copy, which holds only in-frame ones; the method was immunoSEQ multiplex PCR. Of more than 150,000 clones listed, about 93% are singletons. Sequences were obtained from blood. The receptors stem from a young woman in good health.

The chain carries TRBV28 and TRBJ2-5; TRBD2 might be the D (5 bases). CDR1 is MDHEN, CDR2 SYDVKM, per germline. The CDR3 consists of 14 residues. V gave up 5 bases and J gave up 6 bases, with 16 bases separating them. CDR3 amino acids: CASSSDRTPKTQYF. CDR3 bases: TGTGCCAGCAGTAGCGACCGGACTCCAAAGACCCAGTACTTC. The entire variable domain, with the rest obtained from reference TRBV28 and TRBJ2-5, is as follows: DVKVTQSSRYLVKRTGEKVFLECVQDMDHENMFWYRQDPGLGLRLIYFSYDVKMKEKGDIPEGYSVSREKKERFSLILESASTNQTSMYLCASSSDRTPKTQYFGPGTRLLVL.

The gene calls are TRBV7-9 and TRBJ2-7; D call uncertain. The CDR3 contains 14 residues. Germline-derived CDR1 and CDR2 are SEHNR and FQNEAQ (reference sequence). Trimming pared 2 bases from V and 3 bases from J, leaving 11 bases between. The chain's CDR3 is CASSLLGKSYEQYF. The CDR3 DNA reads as TGTGCCAGCAGCTTATTGGGCAAGAGCTACGAGCAGTACTTC.

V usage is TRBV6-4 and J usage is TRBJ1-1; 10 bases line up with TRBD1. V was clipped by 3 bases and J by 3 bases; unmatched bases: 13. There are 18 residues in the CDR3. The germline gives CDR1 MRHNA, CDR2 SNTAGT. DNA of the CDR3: TGTGCCAGCAGTGAGACAGGGGGCATAGGACGGGAGCACACTGAAGCTTTCTTT. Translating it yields CASSETGGIGREHTEAFF.

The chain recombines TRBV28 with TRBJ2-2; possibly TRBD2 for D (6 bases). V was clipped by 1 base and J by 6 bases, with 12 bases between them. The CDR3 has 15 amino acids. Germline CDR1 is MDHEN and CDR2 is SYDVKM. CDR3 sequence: CASSLSYRGSGELFF. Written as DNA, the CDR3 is TGTGCCAGCAGTTTATCCTACCGGGGGTCCGGGGAGCTGTTTTTT.

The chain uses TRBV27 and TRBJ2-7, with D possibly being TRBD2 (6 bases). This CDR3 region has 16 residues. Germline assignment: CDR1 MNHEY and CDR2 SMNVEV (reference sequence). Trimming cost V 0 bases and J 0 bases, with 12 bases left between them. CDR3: CASSLSPGDPSYEQYF. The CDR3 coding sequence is TGTGCCAGCAGTTTATCCCCGGGGGACCCCTCCTACGAGCAGTACTTC.

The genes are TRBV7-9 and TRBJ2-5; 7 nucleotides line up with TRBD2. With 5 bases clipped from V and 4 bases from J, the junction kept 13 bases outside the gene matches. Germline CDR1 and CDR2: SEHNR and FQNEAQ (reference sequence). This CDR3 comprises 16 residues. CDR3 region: CASSPAGDYRRETQYF. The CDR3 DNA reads TGTGCCAGCAGCCCCGCGGGGGACTACCGGAGAGAGACCCAGTACTTC.

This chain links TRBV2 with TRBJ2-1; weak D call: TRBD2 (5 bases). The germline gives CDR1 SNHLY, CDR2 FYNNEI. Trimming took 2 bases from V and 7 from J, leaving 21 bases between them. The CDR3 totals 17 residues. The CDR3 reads CASSEFPPGTTGNEQFF. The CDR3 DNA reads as TGTGCCAGCAGTGAATTTCCACCGGGAACAACGGGTAATGAGCAGTTCTTC.

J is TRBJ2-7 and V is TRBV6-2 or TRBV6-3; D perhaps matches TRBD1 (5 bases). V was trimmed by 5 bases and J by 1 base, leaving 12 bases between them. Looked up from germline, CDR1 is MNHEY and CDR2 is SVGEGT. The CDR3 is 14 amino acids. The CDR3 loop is CASSRGVASYEQYF. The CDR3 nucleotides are TGTGCCAGCAGTAGGGGTGTAGCTTCCTACGAGCAGTACTTC.

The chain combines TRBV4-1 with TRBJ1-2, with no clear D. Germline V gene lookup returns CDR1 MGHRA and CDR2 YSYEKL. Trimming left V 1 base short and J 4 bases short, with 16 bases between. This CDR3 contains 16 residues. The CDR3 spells CASSQVPRTLSYGYTF. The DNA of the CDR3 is TGCGCCAGCAGCCAAGTCCCCCGGACCCTCAGCTATGGCTACACCTTC.

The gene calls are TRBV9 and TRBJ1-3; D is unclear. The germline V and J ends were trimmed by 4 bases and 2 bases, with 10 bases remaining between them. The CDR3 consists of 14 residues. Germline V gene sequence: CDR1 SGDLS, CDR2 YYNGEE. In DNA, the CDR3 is TGTGCCAGCAGCCCCCGGGGTACTGGAAACACCATATATTTT. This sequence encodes CASSPRGTGNTIYF. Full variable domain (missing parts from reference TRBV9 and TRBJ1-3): DSGVTQTPKHLITATGQRVTLRCSPRSGDLSVYWYQQSLDQGLQFLIQYYNGEERAKGNILERFSAQQFPDLHSELNLSSLELGDSALYFCASSPRGTGNTIYFGEGSWLTVV.

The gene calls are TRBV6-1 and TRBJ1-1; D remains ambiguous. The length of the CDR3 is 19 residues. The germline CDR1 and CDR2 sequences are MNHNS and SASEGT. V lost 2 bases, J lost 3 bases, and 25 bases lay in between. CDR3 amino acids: CASSEKVRTRNWDYTEAFF. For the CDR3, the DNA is TGTGCCAGCAGTGAAAAAGTCAGGACCCGGAATTGGGATTACACTGAAGCTTTCTTT.

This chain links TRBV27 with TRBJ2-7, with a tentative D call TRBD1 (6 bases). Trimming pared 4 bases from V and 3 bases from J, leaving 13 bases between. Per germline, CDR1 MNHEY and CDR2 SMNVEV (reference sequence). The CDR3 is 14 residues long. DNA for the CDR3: TGTGCCAGCAGTTCCTGGACAGAGAACTACGAGCAGTACTTC. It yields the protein CASSSWTENYEQYF.

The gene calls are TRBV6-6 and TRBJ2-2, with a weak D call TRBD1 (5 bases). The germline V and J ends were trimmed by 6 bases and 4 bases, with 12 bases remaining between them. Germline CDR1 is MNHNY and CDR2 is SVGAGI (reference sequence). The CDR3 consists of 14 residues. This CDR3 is CASSPGQVTGELFF. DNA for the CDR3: TGTGCCAGCAGCCCAGGGCAAGTCACCGGGGAGCTGTTTTTT.